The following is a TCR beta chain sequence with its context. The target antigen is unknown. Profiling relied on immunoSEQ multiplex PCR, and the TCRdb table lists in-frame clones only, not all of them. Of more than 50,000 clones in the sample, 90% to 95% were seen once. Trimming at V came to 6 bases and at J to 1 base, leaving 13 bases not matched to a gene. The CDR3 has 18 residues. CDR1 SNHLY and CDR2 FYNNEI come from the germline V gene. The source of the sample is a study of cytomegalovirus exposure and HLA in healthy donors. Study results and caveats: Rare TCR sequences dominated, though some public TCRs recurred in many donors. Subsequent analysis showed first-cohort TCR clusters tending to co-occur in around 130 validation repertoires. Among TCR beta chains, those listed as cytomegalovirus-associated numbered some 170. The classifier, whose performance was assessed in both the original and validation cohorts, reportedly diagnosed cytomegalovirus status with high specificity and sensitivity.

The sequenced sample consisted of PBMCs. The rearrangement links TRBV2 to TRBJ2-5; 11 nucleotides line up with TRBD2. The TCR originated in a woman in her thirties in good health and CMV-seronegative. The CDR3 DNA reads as TGTGCCAGCAGCGCTTTCCGAGGACTAGCGGGCCTCCAAGAGACCCAGTACTTC. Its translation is CASSAFRGLAGLQETQYF.